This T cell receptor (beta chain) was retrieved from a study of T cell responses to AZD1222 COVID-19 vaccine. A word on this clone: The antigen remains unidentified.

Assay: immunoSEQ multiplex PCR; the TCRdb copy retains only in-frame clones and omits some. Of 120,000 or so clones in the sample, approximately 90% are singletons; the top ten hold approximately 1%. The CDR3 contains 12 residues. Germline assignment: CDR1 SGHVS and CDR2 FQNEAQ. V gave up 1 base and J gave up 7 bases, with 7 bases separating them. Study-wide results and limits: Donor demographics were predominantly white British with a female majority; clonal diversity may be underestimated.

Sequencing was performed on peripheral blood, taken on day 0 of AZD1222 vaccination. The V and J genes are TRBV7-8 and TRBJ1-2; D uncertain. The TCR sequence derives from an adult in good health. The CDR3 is CASSLDTAGYTF. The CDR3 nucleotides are TGTGCCAGCAGCTTAGACACAGCTGGCTACACCTTC. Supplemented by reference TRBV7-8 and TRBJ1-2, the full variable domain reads GAGVSQSPRYKVAKRGQDVALRCDPISGHVSLFWYQQALGQGPEFLTYFQNEAQLDKSGLPSDRFFAERPEGSVSTLKIQRTQQEDSAVYLCASSLDTAGYTFGSGTRLTVV.